One and the same sample provided the 30 T cell receptor beta chains below, sequenced in a study of CD8 T cells in Susac syndrome. An input of roughly 0.45 to 1 ug of RNA was subjected to reverse transcription using random hexamers. Each CDR3 protein gets one entry after TCRdb re-called the immunoSEQ multiplex PCR reads with MiXCR. The sample includes 150,000 or so distinct CDR3 sequences, approximately 95% of them seen just once. Sequencing input: CD4+ T cells from PBMCs. The source of these receptors is a human donor with Susac syndrome.

The V and J genes are TRBV4-3 and TRBJ1-1; no clear D. The germline V gene has CDR1 LGHNA and CDR2 YSLEER. There are 16 residues in the CDR3. Trimming took 2 bases from V and 3 from J, leaving 16 bases between them. The CDR3, as DNA: TGCGCCAGCAGCCAATTCCTCGAGGGCGGCGACACTGAAGCTTTCTTT. It codes for CASSQFLEGGDTEAFF.

The genes are TRBV5-1 and TRBJ2-1; 14 positions match TRBD2. Looked up from germline, CDR1 is SGHRS and CDR2 is YFSETQ. This CDR3 is 16 amino acids long. V was pared by 4 bases and J by 10 bases, with 10 bases of the junction left unmatched. CDR3: CASSVSTSGGAREQFF. In DNA, the CDR3 is TGCGCCAGCAGCGTCTCGACTAGCGGGGGGGCGCGGGAGCAGTTCTTC.

The chain links TRBV7-3 to TRBJ2-7, with a possible D match to TRBD2 (5 bases). V was trimmed by 4 bases and J by 0 bases, leaving 7 bases between them. Germline V gene data show CDR1 as SGHTA and CDR2 as FQGTGA. CDR3 length: 13 residues. The CDR3 nucleotides are TGTGCCAGCAGCTCGGGATCCTCCTACGAGCAGTACTTC. Residues: CASSSGSSYEQYF.

The genes are TRBV19 and TRBJ1-2; TRBD1 matches 9 bases. V lost 4 bases, J lost 2 bases, and 11 bases stayed unmatched. This CDR3 region has 17 residues. CDR1 and CDR2 (germline): LNHDA, SQIVND (reference sequence). CDR3: CASSTVRGQGKNYGYTF. The DNA of the CDR3 is TGTGCCAGTAGTACGGTGCGGGGACAGGGAAAGAACTATGGCTACACCTTC.

This clonotype was counted once. One end of the junction is discordant with germline, which a read error may explain. The chain recombines TRBV7-9 with TRBJ2-1; D is unclear. The CDR3 is made up of 13 amino acids. The germline CDR1 and CDR2 sequences are SEHNR and FQNEAQ (reference sequence). Here the CDR3 reads CASSLGGYTEQFF. DNA for the CDR3: TGTGCCAGCAGCTTAGGAGGTTACACTGAGCAGTTCTTC. Full variable domain (rest looked up from reference TRBV7-9 and TRBJ2-1): DTGVSQNPRHKITKRGQNVTFRCDPISEHNRLYWYRQTLGQGPEFLTYFQNEAQLEKSRLLSDRFSAERPKGSFSTLEIQRTEQGDSAMYLCASSLGGYTEQFFGPGTRLTVL.

The chain is built from TRBV19 and TRBJ2-6, with TRBD1 matching 9 bases. CDR3 length equals 19 residues. V lost 5 bases to trimming and J lost 0 bases; unmatched junction nucleotides: 11. Per the germline V gene, CDR1 is LNHDA and CDR2 is SQIVND (reference sequence). This chain's CDR3 is CASSLRGQGSLSGANVLTF. The CDR3 DNA is TGTGCCAGTAGTCTTCGCGGACAGGGGAGCCTCTCTGGGGCCAACGTCCTGACTTTC.

The J gene is TRBJ1-1, the V gene TRBV20-1, with 7 bases aligning to TRBD1. The CDR3 consists of 14 residues. CDR1 is DFQATT, CDR2 SNEGSKA, per germline (reference sequence). Trimming cost V 2 bases and J 6 bases; bases outside gene matches: 9. The CDR3 is CSARTDRYHAEAFF. DNA for the CDR3: TGCAGTGCTAGAACGGACAGGTACCATGCTGAAGCTTTCTTT.

This clonotype was found once. The gene calls are TRBV30 and TRBJ1-2; tentative D call: TRBD1 (5 bases). V lost 2 bases, J lost 8 bases, and 15 bases lay in between. Germline loops: CDR1 GTSNPN, CDR2 SVGIG (reference sequence). The CDR3 totals 13 residues. The CDR3 coding sequence is TGTGCCTGGAGTCTAGGGCTACCAGGGGGCTACACCTTC. Its translation: CAWSLGLPGGYTF.

J is TRBJ2-1 and V is TRBV19; 10 nucleotides align to TRBD2. This CDR3 is built from 15 residues. CDR1 and CDR2 (germline): LNHDA, SQIVND (reference sequence). The ends lost 1 base at V and 8 bases at J; junction bases unmatched: 5. The CDR3 DNA reads TGTGCCAGTAGTATAGCTAGCGGGAGTGGTTATGAGCAGTTCTTC. Its protein product is CASSIASGSGYEQFF.

The chain has TRBV30 and TRBJ2-5; TRBD2 aligns across 10 bases. The CDR3 totals 15 residues. Germline V gene lookup returns CDR1 GTSNPN and CDR2 SVGIG (reference sequence). Losses at the gene ends were 2 bases for V and 7 bases for J; bases not matched to a gene: 10. DNA for the CDR3: TGTGCCTGGAGTCCGGGACTAGCGTATGGTGTGACCCAGTACTTC. Translation: CAWSPGLAYGVTQYF.

In its sample, this clonotype was seen once. V usage is TRBV9 and J usage is TRBJ2-5, with TRBD2 identical over 10 bases. The V gene's germline CDR1 is SGDLS and CDR2 YYNGEE. V trimming: 3 bases; J trimming: 5 bases; junction bases outside the gene matches: 4. The CDR3 has 14 amino acids. CDR3 nucleotide sequence: TGTGCCAGCAGCGCGTTAGCGGGAGGCGAGACCCAGTACTTC. This translates into CASSALAGGETQYF.

V usage is TRBV27 and J usage is TRBJ2-1; a weak D match, TRBD2 (6 bases). CDR1 and CDR2 from the germline V gene are MNHEY and SMNVEV (reference sequence). This CDR3 spans 15 amino acids. V shed 6 bases and J shed 7 bases, with 19 bases lying between them. CDR3 bases: TGTGCCAGCAGGGAGGGACTTCGGATAAGGAATGAGCAGTTCTTC. The encoded protein is CASREGLRIRNEQFF.

The gene calls are TRBV24-1 and TRBJ2-2; D gene ambiguous. This CDR3 region has 14 residues. The V end lost 5 bases, the J end lost 0 bases, and 6 bases lay between the germline ends. Germline V gives CDR1 KGHDR, CDR2 SFDVKD. The CDR3 loop is CATSVLANTGELFF. The DNA for the CDR3 is TGTGCCACCAGTGTGTTAGCGAACACCGGGGAGCTGTTTTTT.

The rearrangement joins TRBV25-1 to TRBJ1-2; no firm D call. This CDR3 is 12 amino acids long. Trimming cost V 2 bases and J 8 bases, with 9 bases left between them. Germline V lookup: CDR1 MGHDK, CDR2 SYGVNS. CDR3: CASSETGVGYTF. CDR3 DNA sequence: TGTGCCAGCAGTGAAACTGGCGTGGGCTACACCTTC.

J is TRBJ1-1 and V is TRBV29-1; a possible D gene is TRBD1 (5 bases). Germline lookup yields CDR1 SQVTM and CDR2 ANQGSEA. V lost 5 bases and J lost 4, with 14 bases in between. The CDR3 contains 13 residues. CDR3 bases: TGCAGCGTTCCCCGGGACGGGGGCACTGAAGCTTTCTTT. This codes for CSVPRDGGTEAFF.

The CDR3 loop is CASSWGQTYEQYF. CDR3 DNA sequence: TGCGCCAGCAGCTGGGGACAGACCTACGAGCAGTACTTC. This chain uses TRBV5-1 with TRBJ2-7, with 7 bases lining up with TRBD1. CDR3 size: 13 residues. Germline CDR1 reads SGHRS; CDR2 reads YFSETQ. Trimming cost V 3 bases and J 2 bases; bases outside gene matches: 2. The entire variable domain, with the rest obtained from reference TRBV5-1 and TRBJ2-7, is as follows: KAGVTQTPRYLIKTRGQQVTLSCSPISGHRSVSWYQQTPGQGLQFLFEYFSETQRNKGNFPGRFSGRQFSNSRSEMNVSTLELGDSALYLCASSWGQTYEQYFGPGTRLTVT.

The chain uses TRBV20-1 and TRBJ2-7, with D possibly TRBD1 on 6 matching bases. This CDR3 comprises 13 residues. Trimming shortened V by 6 bases and J by 5 bases, and 17 bases separated the two germline ends. CDR1 is DFQATT and CDR2 is SNEGSKA in the germline V gene (reference sequence). The CDR3 reads CSAQWGQVHEQYF. The CDR3 coding sequence is TGCAGTGCCCAATGGGGGCAGGTCCACGAGCAGTACTTC.

This sequence joins TRBV5-4 and TRBJ2-3; 10 nucleotides line up with TRBD2. The CDR3 runs 15 residues. V trimming: 3 bases; J trimming: 2 bases; junction bases outside the gene matches: 3. CDR1 and CDR2 (germline): SGHNT, YYREEE (reference sequence). CDR3 loop: CASSWLAGDTDTQYF. DNA for the CDR3: TGTGCCAGCAGCTGGCTAGCGGGGGACACAGATACGCAGTATTTT.

The V and J genes are TRBV4-2 and TRBJ2-3, with D possibly being TRBD1 or TRBD2 (5 bases each). CDR1 is LGHNA, CDR2 YNFKEQ, per germline. Trimming stripped 4 bases from V and 2 bases from J, with 10 bases between. The CDR3 covers 14 residues. DNA for the CDR3: TGTGCCAGCAGCCCGGGACGTTTCACAGATACGCAGTATTTT. Translating it yields CASSPGRFTDTQYF.

The V and J genes are TRBV27 and TRBJ2-3; 10 bases are a match to TRBD2. CDR1 is MNHEY and CDR2 is SMNVEV in the germline V gene (reference sequence). J lost 4 bases, V lost 5 bases, and 15 bases had no gene match. The CDR3 is 18 residues long. The DNA of the CDR3 is TGTGCCAGCAGTCCGAACCGCGCGGGTAGCGGGGGGCCAGATACGCAGTATTTT. This gives the protein CASSPNRAGSGGPDTQYF.

This chain uses TRBV30 with TRBJ2-3; unclear D gene. The CDR3 runs to 13 residues. Germline V gene lookup returns CDR1 GTSNPN and CDR2 SVGIG (reference sequence). V was cut by 5 bases and J by 3 bases, with 12 bases left in between. In DNA, the CDR3 is TGTGCCTGGCATCAACCAGGAACAGATACGCAGTATTTT. This sequence encodes CAWHQPGTDTQYF.

The table lists this clonotype with a count of one. This chain uses TRBV30 with TRBJ2-5; D is unclear. Germline CDR1 is GTSNPN and CDR2 is SVGIG (reference sequence). This CDR3 region has 11 residues. Trimming left V 0 bases short and J 5 bases short, with 4 bases between. CDR3 region: CAWSVVETQYF. The CDR3 region has the DNA TGTGCCTGGAGTGTAGTCGAGACCCAGTACTTC.

J is TRBJ1-1 and V is TRBV19; D gene ambiguous. Per germline, CDR1 LNHDA and CDR2 SQIVND (reference sequence). The CDR3 totals 13 residues. Trimming took off 5 bases at V and 0 bases at J, with 7 bases between the two ends. The CDR3 region is CASSGQMNTEAFF. For the CDR3, the DNA is TGTGCCAGTAGTGGGCAGATGAACACTGAAGCTTTCTTT.

The DNA of the CDR3 is TGTGCCAGCAGTCCCAGGGACTTCCAAGAGACCCAGTACTTC. Protein: CASSPRDFQETQYF. The chain links TRBV6-6 to TRBJ2-5, with D maybe TRBD2 (6 bases). V gave up 5 bases and J gave up 1 base, with 11 bases separating them. Germline CDR1 reads MNHNY; CDR2 reads SVGAGI (reference sequence). The CDR3 extends over 14 amino acids.

This clonotype occurred a few times. The rearrangement links TRBV9 to TRBJ2-3; 8 nucleotides agree with TRBD2. CDR1 is SGDLS and CDR2 is YYNGEE in the germline V gene. The CDR3 extends over 15 amino acids. With 4 bases clipped from V and 0 bases from J, the junction kept 4 bases outside the gene matches. CDR3 amino acids: CASSLSGTSTDTQYF. CDR3 nucleotide sequence: TGTGCCAGCAGCCTTAGCGGGACTAGCACAGATACGCAGTATTTT.

The chain joins TRBV4-2 to TRBJ1-5; perhaps TRBD1 as D (6 bases). CDR3 size: 12 residues. From germline, CDR1 is LGHNA and CDR2 YNFKEQ. The V and J ends lost 5 bases and 7 bases respectively, with 9 bases between them. The CDR3 nucleotides read TGTGCCAGCAGCGAAGGGGGACAGCCCCAGCATTTT. Amino acids: CASSEGGQPQHF.

The V gene is TRBV7-9, the J gene TRBJ1-2; D uncertain. CDR1 and CDR2 (germline): SEHNR, FQNEAQ (reference sequence). V dropped 0 bases and J dropped 2 bases, with 10 bases sitting between them. CDR3 length: 15 amino acids. The CDR3 sequence is CASSLATGANYGYTF. In DNA, the CDR3 is TGTGCCAGCAGCTTAGCAACGGGCGCAAACTATGGCTACACCTTC.

The V gene is TRBV25-1, the J gene TRBJ2-3; D not resolved. Germline V gene lookup returns CDR1 MGHDK and CDR2 SYGVNS. V lost 4 bases, J lost 2 bases, and 7 bases lay in between. The CDR3 consists of 13 residues. The DNA for the CDR3 is TGTGCCAGCAGTGGACCTTCCACAGATACGCAGTATTTT. Its protein product is CASSGPSTDTQYF.

The chain couples TRBV29-1 to TRBJ2-1, with 8 bases lining up with TRBD2. The germline V gene encodes CDR1 SQVTM and CDR2 ANQGSEA. The CDR3 is 16 amino acids. V lost 0 bases and J lost 7; bases outside the gene matches: 11. In DNA form, the CDR3 reads TGCAGCGTTGAAGAATACAAGCGGGAGTTCGGGAATGAGCAGTTCTTC. It specifies CSVEEYKREFGNEQFF.

This chain links TRBV29-1 with TRBJ1-4, with no clear D. Trimming removed 7 bases from V and 5 bases from J, with 17 bases in between. CDR3 size: 14 residues. Looked up from germline, CDR1 is SQVTM and CDR2 is ANQGSEA. CDR3 residues: CSALRTVPNEKLFF. For the CDR3, the DNA is TGCAGCGCTCTAAGAACAGTGCCCAATGAAAAACTGTTTTTT.